This T cell receptor beta chain derives from a study of blood T cells in healthy people across ages. Drawn from each donor were 9 to 10 milliliters of peripheral blood. The CDR3 loop spans 14 amino acids. Germline CDR1 and CDR2: DFQATT and SNEGSKA (reference sequence). V gave up 2 bases and J gave up 8 bases; unmatched junction bases: 4. Sample-barcoded 5' priming and a J-beta primer mix drove a second PCR of about 7 to 12 cycles. Each CDR3 protein gets one entry after TCRdb re-called the 5' RACE reads with MiXCR. This sample yields over a million distinct CDR3 sequences, of which roughly 45% are seen a single time; 7.9% belongs to the top ten.

The V gene is TRBV20-1, the J gene TRBJ1-6; 9 positions agree with TRBD1. Sequencing was performed on blood. The receptor was derived from a woman aged 18-35 years in good health. CDR3 coding DNA: TGCAGTGCTAGAAGGGGGGACAGGGATTCACCCCTCCACTTT. Translation: CSARRGDRDSPLHF.